This TCR beta chain was documented in a study of T-cell reconstitution after alpha-beta-depleted transplantation in children. General study points: Surviving recipient cells, namely T cells and thymic progenitors, were the source of high day-60 TCRbeta diversity in some patients. T-cell numbers and diversity one year post-transplant derived largely from freshly generated T cells. About two months after transplant, alpha-beta T cells reportedly came from several hundred expanded graft clones.

This clonotype turned up a few times. The antigen is not known. As it was prepared, the TCRbeta library received unique molecular identifiers. TCRdb redid the calling of the PCR reads with MiXCR, one entry per CDR3 protein. The repertoire holds hundreds of thousands of distinct CDR3 sequences, with 10% to 15% as singletons. The germline CDR1 and CDR2 sequences are SGHRS and YFSETQ. The CDR3 runs to 17 residues. V dropped 4 bases and J dropped 0; count of bases not matched to a gene: 9. Sequencing was performed on PBMCs, taken before TCRalphabeta/CD19-depleted stem cell transplant. The genes are TRBV5-1 and TRBJ1-1, with 10 bases that match TRBD1. The TCR originated in a girl aged 2 to 9 with congenital amegakaryocytic thrombocytopenia, due to receive a stem cell transplant. The CDR3, as DNA: TGCGCCAGCAGCCTTCAGGGACAGGGGATAATGAACACTGAAGCTTTCTTT. Translating gives CASSLQGQGIMNTEAFF.